This note documents a single T cell receptor (beta chain) sequence. In the source study's methods: Reference gene primer amplification gave nucleated cell count estimates. The assay was immunoSEQ multiplex PCR, and TCRdb's table has in-frame clones only and misses some. V and J calls and clone size follow that table, whereas D and trimming were derived from the DNA. The table lists approximately 300,000 clones, roughly 87% of them singletons. This specimen comes from a study of blood T cell repertoires in COVID-19. Turning to the study itself: Collection of acute and convalescent COVID-19 samples took place in the United States, Italy and Spain.

Trimming took 7 bases from V and 6 from J, leaving 19 bases between them. CDR3 length equals 14 residues. The germline gives CDR1 MDHEN, CDR2 SYDVKM. The receptor's source is a woman in her 50s who had recovered from COVID-19. Sequencing was done on a sample of peripheral blood. This sequence joins TRBV28 and TRBJ2-7; D is perhaps TRBD1 (6 bases). CDR3: CASKQPTGLGEQYF. CDR3 bases: TGTGCCAGCAAACAGCCCACAGGGTTAGGCGAGCAGTACTTC.